Shown below are 15 T cell receptor beta chains from a single sample sequenced in a study of blood T cell repertoires in COVID-19. Clones were read by immunoSEQ multiplex PCR, and TCRdb kept only the in-frame ones, dropping some. The table has over 25,000 clones, roughly nine tenths seen once. Sequencing was performed on peripheral blood. Source of these receptors: a man in his 60s with acute or convalescent COVID-19.

The V and J genes are TRBV19 and TRBJ2-1, with D tentatively TRBD2 (5 bases). The CDR3 consists of 16 residues. Germline lookup yields CDR1 LNHDA and CDR2 SQIVND (reference sequence). The V gene lost 5 bases and the J gene lost 3 bases, with 17 bases spanning the gap. The CDR3: CASSSRSGNYYNEQFF. DNA for the CDR3: TGTGCCAGTAGTTCCCGCTCCGGGAACTACTACAATGAGCAGTTCTTC.

The CDR3 bases are TGTGCCAGCAGCTTAGGTAGCGGGCCGAACACCGGGGAGCTGTTTTTT. Translating gives CASSLGSGPNTGELFF. This chain connects TRBV13 to TRBJ2-2; the match to TRBD2 covers 7 bases. J was trimmed by 0 bases and V by 0 bases; bases with no gene match: 1. The CDR3 totals 16 residues. Germline V gives CDR1 PRHDT, CDR2 FYEKMQ (reference sequence). Full variable domain (rest looked up from reference TRBV13 and TRBJ2-2): AAGVIQSPRHLIKEKRETATLKCYPIPRHDTVYWYQQGPGQDPQFLISFYEKMQSDKGSIPDRFSAQQFSDYHSELNMSSLELGDSALYFCASSLGSGPNTGELFFGEGSRLTVL.

The V call is TRBV6-1, the J call TRBJ2-7, with a weak D call TRBD2 (5 bases). Germline CDR1 MNHNS, CDR2 SASEGT. V lost 1 base to trimming and J lost 3 bases, with 10 bases between them. The CDR3 totals 14 residues. The CDR3, as DNA: TGTGCCAGCAGTGAAGGGGAACTAGTCTACGAGCAGTACGTC. It yields the protein CASSEGELVYEQYV.

V is TRBV24-1 and J is TRBJ1-1, with D maybe TRBD1 (6 bases). The CDR3 loop spans 14 amino acids. CDR1 is KGHDR and CDR2 is SFDVKD in the germline V gene. The ends were cut back, 4 bases at V and 8 bases at J, with 16 bases in the middle. CDR3 bases: TGTGCCACCAGTGACCCAAGCGGACAGCAGGAAGCTTTCTTT. Translated: CATSDPSGQQEAFF.

V and J are TRBV27 and TRBJ1-4, with TRBD1 matching over 10 bases. The V gene's germline CDR1 is MNHEY and CDR2 SMNVEV (reference sequence). The CDR3 runs 13 residues. J was trimmed by 5 bases and V by 9 bases; bases with no gene match: 3. The CDR3 bases are TGTGCCAGTAAGACAGGGGGCAATGAAAAACTGTTTTTT. This encodes CASKTGGNEKLFF. The full variable domain, rest sourced from reference TRBV27 and TRBJ1-4, is EAQVTQNPRYLITVTGKKLTVTCSQNMNHEYMSWYRQDPGLGLRQIYYSMNVEVTDKGDVPEGYKVSRKEKRNFPLILESPSPNQTSLYFCASKTGGNEKLFFGSGTQLSVL.

The chain is built from TRBV11-3 and TRBJ2-1; tentatively, D is TRBD1 (5 bases). The V gene's germline CDR1 is SGHNT and CDR2 YENEEA. The CDR3 is made up of 15 amino acids. V was clipped by 5 bases and J by 7 bases, with 18 bases between them. The CDR3 bases are TGTGCCAGCAGCCCAGGCTCAGGGTTTACAAATGAGCAGTTCTTC. Its translation is CASSPGSGFTNEQFF.

This chain connects TRBV7-9 to TRBJ1-1, with D uncertain. The V gene lost 6 bases and the J gene lost 0 bases, with 11 bases spanning the gap. Looked up from germline, CDR1 is SEHNR and CDR2 is FQNEAQ (reference sequence). The CDR3 is made up of 14 amino acids. CDR3 DNA: TGTGCCAGCAGTTCGGGATCCATGAACACTGAAGCTTTCTTT. This codes for CASSSGSMNTEAFF.

The chain carries TRBV27 and TRBJ2-1, with 9 bases identical to TRBD1. CDR3 length equals 14 residues. With V trimmed by 7 bases and J by 6 bases, 7 bases remained unmatched. From germline, CDR1 is MNHEY and CDR2 SMNVEV (reference sequence). For the CDR3, the DNA is TGTGCCAGCAAAACTAGGACAGGGGCCAATGAGCAGTTCTTC. Translating gives CASKTRTGANEQFF.

This clone occurred once. V is TRBV28 and J is TRBJ2-4; maybe TRBD2 (6 bases). V was trimmed by 4 bases and J by 0 bases, leaving 10 bases between them. Germline V gene lookup returns CDR1 MDHEN and CDR2 SYDVKM. This CDR3 comprises 15 residues. As DNA, the CDR3 is TGTGCCAGCAGTTCCGGGAGCTTAGCCAAAAACATTCAGTACTTC. Protein product: CASSSGSLAKNIQYF.

V is TRBV7-2 and J is TRBJ2-3; the match to TRBD2 covers 7 bases. Germline assignment: CDR1 SGHTA and CDR2 FQGNSA. Trimming removed 5 bases from V and 2 bases from J; junction bases left unmatched: 4. This CDR3 has 14 residues. The CDR3 spells CASSLRDYTDTQYF. In DNA, the CDR3 is TGTGCCAGCAGCCTGAGGGACTACACAGATACGCAGTATTTT.

The chain's CDR3 is CASSPGTADEKLFF. The CDR3 nucleotides read TGTGCCAGCAGTCCCGGGACAGCGGATGAAAAACTGTTTTTT. The chain carries TRBV6-5 and TRBJ1-4; 7 positions agree with TRBD1. V was clipped by 5 bases and J by 6 bases; unmatched bases: 6. In germline, CDR1 is MNHEY, CDR2 SVGAGI. This CDR3 has 14 amino acids.

V is TRBV24-1 and J is TRBJ1-1; D remains ambiguous. The CDR3 extends over 12 amino acids. The V gene lost 5 bases and the J gene lost 0 bases, with 3 bases spanning the gap. CDR1 and CDR2 (germline): KGHDR, SFDVKD. CDR3 nucleotides: TGTGCCACCAGTGTCATGAACACTGAAGCTTTCTTT. Its protein is CATSVMNTEAFF.

V is TRBV14 and J is TRBJ2-5; 7 bases match TRBD2. This CDR3 comprises 15 residues. The germline CDR1 and CDR2 sequences are SGHDN and FVKESK. V gave up 3 bases and J gave up 5 bases; unmatched junction bases: 9. The CDR3 sequence: CASSQGGTIGETQYF. CDR3 DNA: TGTGCCAGCAGCCAGGGAGGGACGATTGGGGAGACCCAGTACTTC.

The chain links TRBV7-8 to TRBJ2-7; the D is unclear. Trimming cost V 0 bases and J 3 bases, with 6 bases left between them. Germline-derived CDR1 and CDR2 are SGHVS and FQNEAQ. The CDR3 extends over 13 amino acids. DNA for the CDR3: TGTGCCAGCAGCTTAGCCCCTTACTACGAGCAGTACTTC. This translates into CASSLAPYYEQYF.

The rearrangement uses TRBV2 and TRBJ2-2; D possibly corresponds to TRBD1 (5 bases). The CDR3 has 14 amino acids. Trimming left V 7 bases short and J 3 bases short, with 12 bases between. Germline CDR1 is SNHLY and CDR2 is FYNNEI. CDR3 loop: CASKRTSYTGELFF. For the CDR3, the DNA is TGTGCCAGCAAACGGACAAGCTACACCGGGGAGCTGTTTTTT.